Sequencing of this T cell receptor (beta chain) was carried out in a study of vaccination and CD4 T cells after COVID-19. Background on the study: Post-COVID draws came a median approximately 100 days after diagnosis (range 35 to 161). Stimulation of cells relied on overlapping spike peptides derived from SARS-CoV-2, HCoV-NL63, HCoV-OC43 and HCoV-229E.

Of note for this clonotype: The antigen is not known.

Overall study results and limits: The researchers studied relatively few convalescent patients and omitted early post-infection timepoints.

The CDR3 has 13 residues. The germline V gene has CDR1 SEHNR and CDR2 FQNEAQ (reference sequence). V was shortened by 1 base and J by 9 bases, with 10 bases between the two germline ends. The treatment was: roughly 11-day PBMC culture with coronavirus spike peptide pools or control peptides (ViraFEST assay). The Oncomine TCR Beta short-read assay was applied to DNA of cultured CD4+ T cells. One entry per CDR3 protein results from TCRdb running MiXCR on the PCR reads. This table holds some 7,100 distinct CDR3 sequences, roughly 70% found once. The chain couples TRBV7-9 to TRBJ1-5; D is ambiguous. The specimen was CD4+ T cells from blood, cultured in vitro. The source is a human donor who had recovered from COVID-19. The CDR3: CASSLGQNLPQHF. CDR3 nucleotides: TGTGCCAGCAGCTTAGGACAAAACCTGCCCCAGCATTTT.